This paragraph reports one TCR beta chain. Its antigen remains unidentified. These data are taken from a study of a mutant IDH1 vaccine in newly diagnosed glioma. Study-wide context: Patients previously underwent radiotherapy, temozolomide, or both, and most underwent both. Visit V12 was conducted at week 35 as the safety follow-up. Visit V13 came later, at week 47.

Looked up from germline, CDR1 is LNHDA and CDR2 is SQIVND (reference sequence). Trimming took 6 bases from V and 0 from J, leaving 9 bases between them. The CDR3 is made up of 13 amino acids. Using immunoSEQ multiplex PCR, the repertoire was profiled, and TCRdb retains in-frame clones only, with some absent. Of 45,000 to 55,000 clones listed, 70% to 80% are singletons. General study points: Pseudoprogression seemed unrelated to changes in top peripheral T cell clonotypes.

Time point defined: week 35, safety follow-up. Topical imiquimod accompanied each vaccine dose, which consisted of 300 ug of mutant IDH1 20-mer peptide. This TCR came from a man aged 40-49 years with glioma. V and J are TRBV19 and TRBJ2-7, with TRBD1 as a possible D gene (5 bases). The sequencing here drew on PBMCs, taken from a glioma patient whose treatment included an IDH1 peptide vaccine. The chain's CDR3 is CASRQAVSYEQYF. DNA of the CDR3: TGTGCCAGTAGACAGGCGGTCTCCTACGAGCAGTACTTC. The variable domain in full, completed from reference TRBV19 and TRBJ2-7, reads DGGITQSPKYLFRKEGQNVTLSCEQNLNHDAMYWYRQDPGQGLRLIYYSQIVNDFQKGDIAEGYSVSREKKESFPLTVTSAQKNPTAFYLCASRQAVSYEQYFGPGTRLTVT.